The 15 T cell receptor beta chains given below trace back to one sample, sequenced in a study of control samples from healthy donors and cancer patients. The assay was immunoSEQ multiplex PCR, and TCRdb's table has in-frame clones only and misses some. Of 90,000 to 100,000 clones listed, 90% are singletons. Specimen: blood. These receptors were collected from a woman between 18 and 30 years old in good health.

The chain recombines TRBV27 with TRBJ1-5, with TRBD1 matching 8 bases. This CDR3 region has 16 residues. The V segment lost 8 bases and the J segment 0 bases; nucleotides outside the gene matches: 9. Germline V lookup: CDR1 MNHEY, CDR2 SMNVEV (reference sequence). This CDR3 is CASSNAGGSSNQPQHF. The DNA of the CDR3 is TGTGCCAGCTCCAACGCAGGGGGCAGTAGCAATCAGCCCCAGCATTTT.

V is TRBV7-9 and J is TRBJ1-1; tentative D call: TRBD1 (6 bases). The CDR3 contains 14 residues. Germline V gene lookup returns CDR1 SEHNR and CDR2 FQNEAQ (reference sequence). Trimming cost V 5 bases and J 4 bases, with 14 bases left between them. The CDR3 reads CASSRGTYGTEAFF. DNA of the CDR3: TGTGCCAGCAGCCGCGGGACATACGGCACTGAAGCTTTCTTT.

The chain is built from TRBV7-2 and TRBJ2-3; 13 bases align to TRBD2. V trimming: 3 bases; J trimming: 0 bases; junction bases outside the gene matches: 0. The V gene's germline CDR1 is SGHTA and CDR2 FQGNSA. This CDR3 has 16 amino acids. DNA for the CDR3: TGTGCCAGCAGCTTGGGACTAGCGGGGAGCACAGATACGCAGTATTTT. This translates into CASSLGLAGSTDTQYF. The full variable domain, its missing parts supplied by reference TRBV7-2 and TRBJ2-3, is GAGVSQSPSNKVTEKGKDVELRCDPISGHTALYWYRQSLGQGLEFLIYFQGNSAPDKSGLPSDRFSAERTGGSVSTLTIQRTQQEDSAVYLCASSLGLAGSTDTQYFGPGTRLTVL.

J is TRBJ2-3 and V is TRBV3-1 (or the pseudogene TRBV3-2); D might be TRBD2 (6 bases). Germline V gene sequence: CDR1 LGHDT, CDR2 YNNKEL (reference sequence). V lost 4 bases and J 8 bases, leaving 16 bases between the germline ends. The CDR3 loop spans 14 amino acids. The CDR3 here is CASSPEEGRLTQYF. The CDR3 DNA follows: TGTGCCAGCAGCCCCGAGGAGGGGCGGCTTACGCAGTATTTT.

V is TRBV10-1 and J is TRBJ1-2; D gene ambiguous. The germline V gene has CDR1 WNHNN and CDR2 SYGVQD (reference sequence). V lost 3 bases to trimming and J lost 4 bases, with 9 bases between them. This CDR3 has 13 amino acids. For the CDR3, the DNA is TGCGCCAGCAGTGAAGCCAGGTCCTATGGCTACACCTTC. Amino acids: CASSEARSYGYTF.

V usage is TRBV5-1 and J usage is TRBJ2-5; the D gene is possibly TRBD2 (7 bases). The CDR3 runs to 15 residues. The germline gives CDR1 SGHRS, CDR2 YFSETQ. The V end was cut by 2 bases, the J end by 1 base, with 12 bases between. CDR3 nucleotide sequence: TGCGCCAGCAGCTTAGACGCGGGGGCCCAAGAGACCCAGTACTTC. This translates into CASSLDAGAQETQYF.

The chain links TRBV12-3 or TRBV12-4 to TRBJ1-1, with TRBD1 matching over 8 bases. The junction had 8 bases not matched to a gene; V was cut back by 8 bases and J by 6 bases. The CDR3 extends over 13 amino acids. The CDR3 spells CASGDTGGSEAFF. The CDR3 coding sequence is TGTGCCAGCGGGGATACAGGGGGATCTGAAGCTTTCTTT.

This clone was recorded once. This rearrangement joins TRBV7-9 to TRBJ2-5, with D unclear. V lost 2 bases, J lost 5 bases, and 15 bases lay in between. The CDR3 runs 15 residues. Germline V gene lookup returns CDR1 SEHNR and CDR2 FQNEAQ (reference sequence). CDR3 sequence reads: CASSLLGSVQETQYF. CDR3 coding DNA: TGTGCCAGCAGCTTACTGGGGTCCGTCCAGGAGACCCAGTACTTC.

V usage is TRBV19 and J usage is TRBJ1-2; perhaps TRBD1 as D (6 bases). V dropped 2 bases and J dropped 4 bases, with 11 bases sitting between them. Germline V lookup: CDR1 LNHDA, CDR2 SQIVND (reference sequence). This CDR3 is 14 amino acids long. The CDR3 is CASSIPTGSYGYTF. For the CDR3, the DNA is TGTGCCAGTAGTATACCGACAGGATCCTATGGCTACACCTTC.

The chain couples TRBV5-1 to TRBJ2-1, with 13 bases aligning to TRBD2. With V trimmed by 5 bases and J by 4 bases, 12 bases remained unmatched. CDR3 length: 18 residues. Germline CDR1 and CDR2: SGHRS and YFSETQ. CDR3 bases: TGCGCCAGCAGATTAACTAGCGGGGGGGCCCCCCTATACAATGAGCAGTTCTTC. It codes for CASRLTSGGAPLYNEQFF.

The chain is built from TRBV27 and TRBJ2-1; 7 nucleotides align to TRBD2. Losses at the gene ends were 4 bases for V and 8 bases for J; bases not matched to a gene: 2. CDR3 length: 12 amino acids. CDR1 is MNHEY and CDR2 is SMNVEV in the germline V gene (reference sequence). The CDR3 nucleotides read TGTGCCAGCAGTTCCCGGGGGGATGAGCAGTTCTTC. The encoded protein is CASSSRGDEQFF.

This clone was counted between two and nine times. The chain couples TRBV5-8 to TRBJ1-4; maybe TRBD1 (5 bases). The V and J ends lost 0 bases and 8 bases respectively, with 17 bases between them. The CDR3 covers 16 residues. CDR1 SGHTS and CDR2 YDEGEE come from the germline V gene. CDR3 residues: CASSLVWGYEDEKLFF. CDR3 in DNA: TGTGCCAGCAGCTTGGTTTGGGGGTACGAGGACGAAAAACTGTTTTTT. The full variable domain, rest sourced from reference TRBV5-8 and TRBJ1-4, is EAGVTQSPTHLIKTRGQQATLRCSPISGHTSVYWYQQALGLGLQFLLWYDEGEERNRGNFPPRFSGRQFPNYSSELNVNALELEDSALYLCASSLVWGYEDEKLFFGSGTQLSVL.

The genes are TRBV5-1 and TRBJ2-7, with D unclear. The CDR3 is 14 amino acids. V dropped 0 bases and J dropped 3 bases, with 10 bases sitting between them. Per the germline V gene, CDR1 is SGHRS and CDR2 is YFSETQ. CDR3 sequence (DNA): TGCGCCAGCAGCTTGGCCGGCAGGTTCTACGAGCAGTACTTC. It codes for CASSLAGRFYEQYF.

The chain has TRBV12-3 or TRBV12-4 and TRBJ1-2, with unresolved D. V was shortened by 1 base and J by 4 bases, with 7 bases between the two germline ends. CDR3 length: 13 amino acids. The CDR3: CASSLGESYGYTF. In DNA form, the CDR3 reads TGTGCCAGCAGTTTAGGGGAATCCTATGGCTACACCTTC.

This clone was picked up a small number of times. The chain uses TRBV2 and TRBJ2-3, with 8 bases lining up with TRBD1. Germline values: CDR1 SNHLY, CDR2 FYNNEI. V trimming: 7 bases; J trimming: 5 bases; junction bases outside the gene matches: 8. This CDR3 comprises 14 residues. This CDR3 is CASKSQGAQDTQYF. CDR3 nucleotides: TGTGCCAGCAAGAGCCAGGGGGCCCAAGATACGCAGTATTTT.